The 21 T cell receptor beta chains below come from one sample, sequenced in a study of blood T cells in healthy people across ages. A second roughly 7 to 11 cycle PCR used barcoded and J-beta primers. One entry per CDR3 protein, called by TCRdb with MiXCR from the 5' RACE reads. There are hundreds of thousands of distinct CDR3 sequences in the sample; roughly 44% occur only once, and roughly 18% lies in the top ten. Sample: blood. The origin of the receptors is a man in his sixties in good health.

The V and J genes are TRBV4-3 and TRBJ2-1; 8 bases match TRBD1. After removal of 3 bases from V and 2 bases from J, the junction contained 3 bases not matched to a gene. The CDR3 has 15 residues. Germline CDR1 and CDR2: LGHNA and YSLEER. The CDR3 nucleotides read TGCGCCAGCAGCCACAGACAGGGGACCTACAATGAGCAGTTCTTC. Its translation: CASSHRQGTYNEQFF.

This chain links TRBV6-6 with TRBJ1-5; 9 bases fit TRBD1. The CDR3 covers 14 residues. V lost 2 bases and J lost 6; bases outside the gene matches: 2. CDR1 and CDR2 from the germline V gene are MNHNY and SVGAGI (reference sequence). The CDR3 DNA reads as TGTGCCAGCAGTTACCGGGACAGGGCTCAGCCCCAGCATTTT. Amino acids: CASSYRDRAQPQHF.

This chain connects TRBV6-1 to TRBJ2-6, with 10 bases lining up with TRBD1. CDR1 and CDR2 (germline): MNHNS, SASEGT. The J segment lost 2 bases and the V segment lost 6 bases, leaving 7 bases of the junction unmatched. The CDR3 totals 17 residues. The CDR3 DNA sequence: TGTGCCAGCAGCCGGGCGACAGGGGGCGCTGGGGCCAACGTCCTGACTTTC. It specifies CASSRATGGAGANVLTF.

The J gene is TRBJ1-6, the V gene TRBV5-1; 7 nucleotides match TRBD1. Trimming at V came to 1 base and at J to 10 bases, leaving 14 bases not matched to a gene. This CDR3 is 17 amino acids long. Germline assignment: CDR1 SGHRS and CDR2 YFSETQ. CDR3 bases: TGCGCCAGCAGCTTGAGGGGACAGCAACTCTTGAGGTCACCCCTCCACTTT. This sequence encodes CASSLRGQQLLRSPLHF.

CDR3 coding DNA: TGCAGTGCTAGAGCAGCAAACTCCCCTGGGGCCAACGTCCTGACTTTC. The encoded protein is CSARAANSPGANVLTF. The genes are TRBV20-1 and TRBJ2-6; D uncertain. Germline CDR1 DFQATT, CDR2 SNEGSKA (reference sequence). The CDR3 contains 16 residues. Trimming pared 1 base from V and 2 bases from J, leaving 12 bases between.

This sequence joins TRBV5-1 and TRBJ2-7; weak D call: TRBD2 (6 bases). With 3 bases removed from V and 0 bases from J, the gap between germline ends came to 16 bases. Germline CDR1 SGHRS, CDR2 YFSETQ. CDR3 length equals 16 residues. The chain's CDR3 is CASSSGGTVGSYEQYF. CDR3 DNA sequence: TGCGCCAGCAGCTCCGGAGGGACGGTGGGCTCCTACGAGCAGTACTTC.

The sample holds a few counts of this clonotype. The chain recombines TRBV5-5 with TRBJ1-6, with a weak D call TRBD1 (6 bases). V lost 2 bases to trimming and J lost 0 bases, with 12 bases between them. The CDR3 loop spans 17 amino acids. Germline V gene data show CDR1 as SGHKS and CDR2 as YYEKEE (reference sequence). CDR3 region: CASSFIGQSSYNSPLHF. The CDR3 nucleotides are TGTGCCAGCAGCTTTATAGGACAGAGCTCCTATAATTCACCCCTCCACTTT.

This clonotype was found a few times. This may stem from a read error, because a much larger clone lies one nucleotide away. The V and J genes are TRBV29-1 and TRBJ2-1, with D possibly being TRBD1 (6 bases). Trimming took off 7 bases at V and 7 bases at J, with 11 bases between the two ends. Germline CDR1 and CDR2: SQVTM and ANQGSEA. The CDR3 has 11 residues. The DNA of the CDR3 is TGCAGCGGAGGCAGGGGAAATGAGCAGTTCTTC. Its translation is CSGGRGNEQFF.

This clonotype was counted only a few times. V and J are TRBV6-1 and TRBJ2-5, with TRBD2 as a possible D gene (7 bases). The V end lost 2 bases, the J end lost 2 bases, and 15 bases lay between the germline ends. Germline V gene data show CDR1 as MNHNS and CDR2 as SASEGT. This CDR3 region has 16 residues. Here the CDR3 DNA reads TGTGCCAGCAGTGAATGGGCGGGGGCGACTCAAGAGACCCAGTACTTC. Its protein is CASSEWAGATQETQYF.

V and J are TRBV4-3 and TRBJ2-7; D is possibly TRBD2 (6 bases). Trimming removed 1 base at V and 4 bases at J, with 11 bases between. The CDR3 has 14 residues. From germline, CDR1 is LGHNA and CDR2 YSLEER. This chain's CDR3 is CASSQGRGMYEQYF. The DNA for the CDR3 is TGCGCCAGCAGCCAAGGACGGGGGATGTACGAGCAGTACTTC.

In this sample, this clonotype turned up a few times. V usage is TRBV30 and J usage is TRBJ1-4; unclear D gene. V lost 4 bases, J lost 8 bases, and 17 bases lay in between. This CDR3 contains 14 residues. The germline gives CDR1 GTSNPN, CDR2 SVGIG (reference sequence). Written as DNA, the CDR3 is TGTGCCTGGAAGAGGGAGTCGCTTCGGGAAAAACTGTTTTTT. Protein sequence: CAWKRESLREKLFF. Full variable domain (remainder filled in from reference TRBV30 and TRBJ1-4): SQTIHQWPATLVQPVGSPLSLECTVEGTSNPNLYWYRQAAGRGLQLLFYSVGIGQISSEVPQNLSASRPQDRQFILSSKKLLLSDSGFYLCAWKRESLREKLFFGSGTQLSVL.

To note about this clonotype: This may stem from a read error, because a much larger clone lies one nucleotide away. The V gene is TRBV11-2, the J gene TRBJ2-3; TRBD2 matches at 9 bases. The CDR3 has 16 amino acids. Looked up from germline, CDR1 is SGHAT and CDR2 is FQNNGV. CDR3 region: CASGLEASGTTDTQYF. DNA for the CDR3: TGTGCCAGCGGCTTAGAAGCTAGCGGGACCACAGATACGCAGTATTTT.

The CDR3 DNA follows: TGCAGTGCTAGAGCCCCACTGGAGGAGTATAATTCACCCCTCCACTTT. Protein: CSARAPLEEYNSPLHF. The V call is TRBV20-1, the J call TRBJ1-6; D call uncertain. V was shortened by 1 base and J by 4 bases, with 14 bases between the two germline ends. Germline values: CDR1 DFQATT, CDR2 SNEGSKA (reference sequence). CDR3 length: 16 residues.

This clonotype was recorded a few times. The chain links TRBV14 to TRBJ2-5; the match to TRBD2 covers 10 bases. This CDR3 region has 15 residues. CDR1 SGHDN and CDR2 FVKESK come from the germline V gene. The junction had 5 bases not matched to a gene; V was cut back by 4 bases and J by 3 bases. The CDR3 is CASSLPGLAEETQYF. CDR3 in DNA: TGTGCCAGCAGCCTCCCTGGACTAGCGGAAGAGACCCAGTACTTC.

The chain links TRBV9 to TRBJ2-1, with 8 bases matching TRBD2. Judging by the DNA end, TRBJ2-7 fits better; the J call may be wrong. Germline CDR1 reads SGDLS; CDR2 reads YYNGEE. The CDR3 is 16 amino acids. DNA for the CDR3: TGTGCCAGCAGCCGTACCGGGACTAGAGCTCCTAATGAGCAGTACTTC. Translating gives CASSRTGTRAPNEQYF.

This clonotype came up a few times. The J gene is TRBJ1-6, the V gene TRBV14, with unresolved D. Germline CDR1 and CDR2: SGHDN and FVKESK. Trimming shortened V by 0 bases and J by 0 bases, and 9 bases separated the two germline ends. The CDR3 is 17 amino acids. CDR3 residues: CASSQEGRSSYNSPLHF. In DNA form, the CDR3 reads TGTGCCAGCAGCCAAGAGGGCAGAAGCTCCTATAATTCACCCCTCCACTTT.

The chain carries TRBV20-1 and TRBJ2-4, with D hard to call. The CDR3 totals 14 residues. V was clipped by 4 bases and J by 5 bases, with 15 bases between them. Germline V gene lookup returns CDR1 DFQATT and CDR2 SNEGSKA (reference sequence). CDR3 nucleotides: TGCAGTGCTACACGGGCCCTCTCGGAAAACATTCAGTACTTC. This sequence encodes CSATRALSENIQYF.

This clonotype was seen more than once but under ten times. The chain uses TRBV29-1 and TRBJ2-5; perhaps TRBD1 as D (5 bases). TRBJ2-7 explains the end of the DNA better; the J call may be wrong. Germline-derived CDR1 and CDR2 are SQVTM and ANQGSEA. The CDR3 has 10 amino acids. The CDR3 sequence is CSVSQGEQYF. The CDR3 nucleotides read TGCAGCGTCTCCCAGGGCGAGCAGTACTTC.

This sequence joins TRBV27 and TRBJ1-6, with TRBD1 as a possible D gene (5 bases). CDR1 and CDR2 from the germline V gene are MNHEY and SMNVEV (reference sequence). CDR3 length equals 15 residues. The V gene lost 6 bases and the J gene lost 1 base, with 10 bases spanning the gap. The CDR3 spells CASRPGGSYNSPLHF. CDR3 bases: TGTGCCAGCAGGCCCGGGGGTTCCTATAATTCACCCCTCCACTTT.

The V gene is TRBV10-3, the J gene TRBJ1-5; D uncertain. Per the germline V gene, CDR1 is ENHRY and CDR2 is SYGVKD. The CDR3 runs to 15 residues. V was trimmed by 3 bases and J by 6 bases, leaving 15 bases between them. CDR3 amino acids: CAISDLGKSGQPQHF. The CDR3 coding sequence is TGTGCCATCAGTGATCTGGGGAAATCGGGTCAGCCCCAGCATTTT.

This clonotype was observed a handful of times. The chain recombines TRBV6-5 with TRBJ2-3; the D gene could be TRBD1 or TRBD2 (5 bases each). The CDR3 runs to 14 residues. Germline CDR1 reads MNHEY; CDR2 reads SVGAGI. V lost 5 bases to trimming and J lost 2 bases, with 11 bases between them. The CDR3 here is CASSVGTYTDTQYF. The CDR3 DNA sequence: TGTGCCAGCAGTGTTGGGACGTACACAGATACGCAGTATTTT.